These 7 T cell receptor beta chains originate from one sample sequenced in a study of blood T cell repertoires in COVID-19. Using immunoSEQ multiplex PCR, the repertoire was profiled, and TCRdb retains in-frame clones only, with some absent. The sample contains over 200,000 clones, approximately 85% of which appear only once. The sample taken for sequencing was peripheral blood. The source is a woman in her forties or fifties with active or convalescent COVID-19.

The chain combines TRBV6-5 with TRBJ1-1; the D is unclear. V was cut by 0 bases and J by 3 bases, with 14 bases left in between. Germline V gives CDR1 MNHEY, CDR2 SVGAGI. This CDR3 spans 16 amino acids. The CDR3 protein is CASSYSGGRVDTEAFF. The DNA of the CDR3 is TGTGCCAGCAGTTACTCCGGAGGGAGGGTCGACACTGAAGCTTTCTTT.

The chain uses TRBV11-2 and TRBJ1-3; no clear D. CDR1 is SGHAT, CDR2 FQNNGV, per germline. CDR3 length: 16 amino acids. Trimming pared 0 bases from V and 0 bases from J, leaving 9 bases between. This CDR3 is CASSLDHSSSGNTIYF. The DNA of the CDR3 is TGTGCCAGCAGCTTAGATCATAGCAGCTCTGGAAACACCATATATTTT.

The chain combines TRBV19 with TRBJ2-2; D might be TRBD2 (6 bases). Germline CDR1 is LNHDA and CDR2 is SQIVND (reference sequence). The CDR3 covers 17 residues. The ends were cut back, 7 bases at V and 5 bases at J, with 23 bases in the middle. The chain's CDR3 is CASKARGGLVTTGELFF. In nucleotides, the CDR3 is TGTGCCAGTAAAGCGCGCGGAGGGTTGGTCACGACCGGGGAGCTGTTTTTT.

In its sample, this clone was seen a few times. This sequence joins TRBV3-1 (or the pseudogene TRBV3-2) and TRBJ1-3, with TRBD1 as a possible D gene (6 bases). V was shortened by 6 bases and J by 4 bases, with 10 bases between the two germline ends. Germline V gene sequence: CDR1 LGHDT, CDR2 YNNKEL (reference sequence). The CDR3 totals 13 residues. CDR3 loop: CASRSGQGNTIYF. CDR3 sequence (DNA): TGTGCCAGCAGGTCCGGACAGGGAAACACCATATATTTT.

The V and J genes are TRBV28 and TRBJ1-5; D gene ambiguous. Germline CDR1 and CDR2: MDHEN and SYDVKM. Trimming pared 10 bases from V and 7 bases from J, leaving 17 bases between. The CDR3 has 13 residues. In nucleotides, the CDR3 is TGTGCCATCGCCCGGGAAAGGAGACAGCCCCAGCATTTT. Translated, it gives CAIARERRQPQHF.

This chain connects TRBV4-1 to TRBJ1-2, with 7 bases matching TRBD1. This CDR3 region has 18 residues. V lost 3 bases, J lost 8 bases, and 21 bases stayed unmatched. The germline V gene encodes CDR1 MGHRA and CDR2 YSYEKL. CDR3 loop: CASSQRPRPGQTLRGYTF. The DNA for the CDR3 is TGCGCCAGCAGCCAGAGACCGCGACCGGGACAGACCCTTAGGGGCTACACCTTC.

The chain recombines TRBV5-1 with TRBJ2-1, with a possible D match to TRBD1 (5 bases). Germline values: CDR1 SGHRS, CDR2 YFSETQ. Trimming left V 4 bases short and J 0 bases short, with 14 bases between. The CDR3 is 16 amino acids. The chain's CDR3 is CASSPGHLSSYNEQFF. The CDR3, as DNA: TGCGCCAGCAGCCCTGGACACCTTAGCTCCTACAATGAGCAGTTCTTC.